This T cell receptor (beta chain) was identified in a study of OX40 agonist ivuxolimab in advanced cancers. General study findings and limits: The authors did not determine the antigen specificity of the expanded peripheral T cells. Both CD4+ and CD8+ T cell populations in blood had undergone clonal expansion by week 6 at 0.1 to 3.0 mg/kg.

Germline assignment: CDR1 LGHNA and CDR2 YSLEER. The CDR3 consists of 16 residues. The trim removed 1 base at V and 4 bases at J, leaving 9 bases unmatched. Method: immunoSEQ multiplex PCR; TCRdb's copy keeps in-frame clones and lacks some. Of about 48,000 clones detected, 84% appear once; the ten largest clones hold around 1.1%. Details on this clone: Its antigen remains unidentified.

Specimen: CD4+ or CD8+ T cells sorted from blood, collected in a trial of the OX40 agonist ivuxolimab. The TCR sequence derives from an adult with an advanced solid tumor such as melanoma, head and neck, liver or kidney cancer. This chain connects TRBV4-3 to TRBJ2-5, with 7 nucleotides matching TRBD2. CDR3 protein: CASSQGAGVIGETQYF. The DNA of the CDR3 is TGCGCCAGCAGCCAAGGGGCGGGAGTTATTGGAGAGACCCAGTACTTC.